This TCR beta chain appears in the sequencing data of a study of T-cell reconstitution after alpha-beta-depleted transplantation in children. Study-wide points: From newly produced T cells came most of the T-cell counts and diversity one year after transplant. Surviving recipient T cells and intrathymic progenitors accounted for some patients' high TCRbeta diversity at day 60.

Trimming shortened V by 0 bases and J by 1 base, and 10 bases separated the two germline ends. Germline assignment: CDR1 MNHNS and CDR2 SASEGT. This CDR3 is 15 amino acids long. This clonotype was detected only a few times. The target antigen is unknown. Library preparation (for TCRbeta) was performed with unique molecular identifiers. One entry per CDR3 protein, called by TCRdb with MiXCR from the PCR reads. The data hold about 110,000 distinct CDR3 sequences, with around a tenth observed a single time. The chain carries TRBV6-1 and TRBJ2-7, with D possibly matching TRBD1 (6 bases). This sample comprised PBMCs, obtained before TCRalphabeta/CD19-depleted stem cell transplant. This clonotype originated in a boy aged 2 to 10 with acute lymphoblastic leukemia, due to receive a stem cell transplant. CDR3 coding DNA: TGTGCCAGCAGTGAAGCGGGGACAAATTCCTACGAGCAGTACTTC. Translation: CASSEAGTNSYEQYF.